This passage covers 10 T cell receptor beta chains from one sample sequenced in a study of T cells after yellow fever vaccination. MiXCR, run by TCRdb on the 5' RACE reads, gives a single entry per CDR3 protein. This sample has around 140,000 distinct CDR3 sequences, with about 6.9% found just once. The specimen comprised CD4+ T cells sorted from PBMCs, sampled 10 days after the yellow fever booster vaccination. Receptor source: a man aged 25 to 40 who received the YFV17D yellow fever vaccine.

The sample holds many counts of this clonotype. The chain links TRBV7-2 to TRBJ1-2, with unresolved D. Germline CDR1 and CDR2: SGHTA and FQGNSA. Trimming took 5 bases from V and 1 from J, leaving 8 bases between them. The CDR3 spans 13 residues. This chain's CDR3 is CASSVLDNYGYTF. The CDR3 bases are TGTGCCAGCAGCGTACTAGATAACTATGGCTACACCTTC.

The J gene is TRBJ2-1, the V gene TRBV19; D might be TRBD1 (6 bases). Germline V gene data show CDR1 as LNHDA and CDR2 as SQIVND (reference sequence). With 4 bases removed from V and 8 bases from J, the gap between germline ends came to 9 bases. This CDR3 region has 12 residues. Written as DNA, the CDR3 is TGTGCCAGTAGTACACAGGGTTATGAGCAGTTCTTC. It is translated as CASSTQGYEQFF.

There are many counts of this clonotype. CDR3 bases: TGTGCCAGCAGCCTGTACTACGAGCAGTACTTC. Amino acid sequence: CASSLYYEQYF. The J gene is TRBJ2-7, the V gene TRBV7-2; D is uncertain. V lost 5 bases, J lost 3 bases, and 5 bases lay in between. Germline V lookup: CDR1 SGHTA, CDR2 FQGNSA. The CDR3 loop spans 11 amino acids.

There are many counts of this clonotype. The CDR3 sequence is CASSSPGGPNEQYF. As DNA, the CDR3 is TGTGCCAGCAGTTCTCCGGGAGGGCCTAACGAGCAGTACTTC. The chain recombines TRBV6-5 with TRBJ2-7; 8 bases are shared with TRBD2. Losses at the gene ends were 4 bases for V and 5 bases for J; bases not matched to a gene: 7. This CDR3 is 14 amino acids long. Per the germline V gene, CDR1 is MNHEY and CDR2 is SVGAGI.

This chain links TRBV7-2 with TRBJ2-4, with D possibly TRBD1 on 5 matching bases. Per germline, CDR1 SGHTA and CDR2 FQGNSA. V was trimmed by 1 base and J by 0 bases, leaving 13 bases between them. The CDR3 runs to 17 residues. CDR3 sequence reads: CASSLGGQYLAKNIQYF. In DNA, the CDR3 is TGTGCCAGCAGCTTAGGGGGCCAGTATCTAGCCAAAAACATTCAGTACTTC.

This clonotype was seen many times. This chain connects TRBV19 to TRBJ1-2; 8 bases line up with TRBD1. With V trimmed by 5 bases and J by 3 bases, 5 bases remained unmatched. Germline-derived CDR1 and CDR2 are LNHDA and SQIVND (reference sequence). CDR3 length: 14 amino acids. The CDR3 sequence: CASSGTGGHYGYTF. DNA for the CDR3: TGTGCCAGTAGTGGGACAGGAGGTCACTATGGCTACACCTTC.

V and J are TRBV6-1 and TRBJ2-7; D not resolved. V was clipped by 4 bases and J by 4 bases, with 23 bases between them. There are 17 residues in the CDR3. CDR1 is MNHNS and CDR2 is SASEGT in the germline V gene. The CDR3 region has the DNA TGTGCCAGCAGTGCTTTCCTCCGGTTATCTCGAGGATACGAGCAGTACTTC. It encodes CASSAFLRLSRGYEQYF.

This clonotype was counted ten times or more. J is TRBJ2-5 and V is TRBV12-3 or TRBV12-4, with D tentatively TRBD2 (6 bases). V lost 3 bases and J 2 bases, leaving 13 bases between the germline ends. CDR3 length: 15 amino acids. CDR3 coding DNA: TGTGCCAGCAGTTTTGGAGGGAGAGAACAAGAGACCCAGTACTTC. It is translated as CASSFGGREQETQYF.

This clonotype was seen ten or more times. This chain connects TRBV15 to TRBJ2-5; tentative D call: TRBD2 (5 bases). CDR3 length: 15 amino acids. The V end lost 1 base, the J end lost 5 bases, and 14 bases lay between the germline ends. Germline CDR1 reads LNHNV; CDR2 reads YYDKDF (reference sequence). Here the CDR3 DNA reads TGTGCCACCAGCAGAGGAGGGTCCCGAGGGGAGACCCAGTACTTC. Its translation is CATSRGGSRGETQYF.

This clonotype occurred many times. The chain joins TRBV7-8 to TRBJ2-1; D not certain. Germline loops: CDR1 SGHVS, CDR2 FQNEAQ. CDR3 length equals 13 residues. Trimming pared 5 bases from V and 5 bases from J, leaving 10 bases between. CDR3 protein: CASSRHLNNEQFF. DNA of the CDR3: TGTGCCAGCAGCCGACACCTAAACAATGAGCAGTTCTTC.